This record covers a single TCR beta chain. Its antigen is as yet unknown. The primer mix had 60 Vbeta and 13 Jbeta primers. Clones were sequenced by immunoSEQ multiplex PCR, and TCRdb holds only the in-frame ones, with some missing. The data hold about 160,000 clones, with around 88% observed a single time. This CDR3 has 11 amino acids. The J segment lost 16 bases and the V segment lost 0 bases, leaving 4 bases of the junction unmatched. Germline V gene data show CDR1 as GTSNPN and CDR2 as SVGIG (reference sequence). The data belong to a study of cytomegalovirus exposure and HLA in healthy donors. Whole-study findings and limits: It was shown in a later analysis that HLA-associated TCR beta chains were more clonally expanded than other, equally common chains. There were several of the most significant clusters that appeared linked to common viral pathogens in a later analysis. Based on reports, TCR beta sequences accurately predicted HLA-A and HLA-B alleles for most subjects. Prior analysis indicated that the majority of TCR beta V segments exhibited productivity approximately 90% or approximately 30% of the time.

The V and J genes are TRBV30 and TRBJ2-1; 9 nucleotides align to TRBD2. The specimen was PBMCs. The origin of this receptor is a woman aged 18-30 years in good health and CMV-seronegative. The CDR3 sequence: CAWSVSSGAFF. Here the CDR3 DNA reads TGTGCCTGGAGTGTGTCTAGCGGGGCTTTCTTC.